This T cell receptor (beta chain) originates from a study of shared clonotypes between healthy human individuals. Free of recent acute infections or vaccinations, the donors were healthy HIV-negative adults. Trimming took 5 bases from V and 4 from J, leaving 15 bases between them. Germline loops: CDR1 MNHNY, CDR2 SVGAGI (reference sequence). The CDR3 extends over 15 amino acids. TCRdb's copy holds only in-frame clones and misses some; the assay was immunoSEQ multiplex PCR. The sample consists of 900,000 to 1,200,000 clones, 75% to 80% of them appearing once. The sample holds a few counts of this clone.

J is TRBJ1-5 and V is TRBV6-6; possible D gene TRBD1, 6 bases. This TCR was sampled from a young man in good health. Some clones in this sample may be carry-over from other donors' samples. Sequenced material: memory CD4+ T cells from PBMCs. Subset noted: CD45RA-negative fraction. The CDR3 region has the DNA TGTGCCAGCAGTCCCGATGGGACACAGAATCAGCCCCAGCATTTT. It translates to CASSPDGTQNQPQHF.